This T cell receptor (beta chain) was obtained from a study of blood T cell repertoires in COVID-19. The V end lost 6 bases, the J end lost 7 bases, and 7 bases lay between the germline ends. CDR1 MDHEN and CDR2 SYDVKM come from the germline V gene. The CDR3 has 11 amino acids. The repertoire was sequenced with immunoSEQ multiplex PCR; TCRdb's copy has only in-frame clones and lacks some. Of 65,000 to 70,000 clones in the sample, roughly 73% were seen once. Sequenced material: peripheral blood. The source is a woman in her sixties or seventies with acute or convalescent COVID-19. The chain recombines TRBV28 with TRBJ2-4; D is undetermined. The CDR3 region is CASSLQNIQYF. CDR3 sequence (DNA): TGTGCCAGCAGCCTCCAGAACATTCAGTACTTC.